Below are 24 T cell receptor beta chains sequenced from a single sample in a study of shared T cell receptors in the human thymus. The repertoire was sequenced with immunoSEQ multiplex PCR; TCRdb's copy has only in-frame clones and lacks some. The sample has roughly 560,000 clones, about four fifths seen once. This same sample was also part of a study on human thymus T cells.

Sequencing was done on a sample of thymocytes. All receptors come from a boy under three years old with a congenital heart defect.

V is TRBV9 and J is TRBJ2-5; 14 nucleotides line up with TRBD2. CDR3 length: 15 amino acids. The ends lost 3 bases at V and 5 bases at J; junction bases unmatched: 3. Germline V gene data show CDR1 as SGDLS and CDR2 as YYNGEE. This CDR3 is CASSAGTSGSETQYF. DNA for the CDR3: TGTGCCAGCAGCGCCGGGACTAGCGGGAGTGAGACCCAGTACTTC.

The CDR3, as DNA: TGTGCCAGCAGCACAGCGGGAGGGCCGTTGTCCACAGATACGCAGTATTTT. Translation: CASSTAGGPLSTDTQYF. The chain employs TRBV7-9 and TRBJ2-3; 10 bases match TRBD2. The V gene's germline CDR1 is SEHNR and CDR2 FQNEAQ (reference sequence). The CDR3 loop spans 17 amino acids. The V and J ends lost 5 bases and 2 bases, in that order; junction bases with no gene match: 10.

The chain carries TRBV27 and TRBJ2-7; D possibly corresponds to TRBD1 (6 bases). Germline CDR1 and CDR2: MNHEY and SMNVEV (reference sequence). Trimming took off 5 bases at V and 1 base at J, with 12 bases between the two ends. The CDR3 loop spans 14 amino acids. CDR3 loop: CASSPRQGSYEQYF. CDR3 bases: TGTGCCAGCAGTCCCCGTCAGGGGTCCTACGAGCAGTACTTC.

The chain joins TRBV2 to TRBJ2-7, with D unclear. This CDR3 has 14 amino acids. The V gene's germline CDR1 is SNHLY and CDR2 FYNNEI. V was shortened by 6 bases and J by 7 bases, with 19 bases between the two germline ends. CDR3 in DNA: TGTGCCAGCAGCCGCCTTCTAATTTGGTGGGAGCAGTACTTC. This sequence encodes CASSRLLIWWEQYF.

The CDR3 bases are TGTGCCAGCAGTTTCTTTGCTAGCGGGAACAACCCCAACTACAATGAGCAGTTCTTC. This sequence encodes CASSFFASGNNPNYNEQFF. This chain joins TRBV27 and TRBJ2-1; TRBD2 matches 9 bases. There are 19 residues in the CDR3. Unmatched junction bases numbered 15, after V lost 3 bases and J lost 3 bases. Germline V gene sequence: CDR1 MNHEY, CDR2 SMNVEV (reference sequence).

This clone came up once. The chain links TRBV19 to TRBJ2-1; 14 bases fit TRBD2. The CDR3 loop spans 20 amino acids. V shed 5 bases, J shed 1 base, and the junction held 13 bases outside the gene matches. The germline V gene has CDR1 LNHDA and CDR2 SQIVND (reference sequence). This CDR3 is CASSSRGLAGGTSSYNEQFF. The CDR3, as DNA: TGTGCCAGTAGTTCGAGAGGACTAGCGGGAGGAACGTCATCCTACAATGAGCAGTTCTTC.

V is TRBV25-1 and J is TRBJ1-5; a weak D match, TRBD1 (5 bases). This CDR3 region has 14 residues. Germline V gives CDR1 MGHDK, CDR2 SYGVNS. V was shortened by 1 base and J by 4 bases, with 8 bases between the two germline ends. CDR3 region: CASSEWPGNQPQHF. The CDR3, as DNA: TGTGCCAGCAGTGAATGGCCAGGGAATCAGCCCCAGCATTTT.

The chain joins TRBV6-5 to TRBJ1-2, with TRBD1 matching 8 bases. CDR1 and CDR2 (germline): MNHEY, SVGAGI. V gave up 4 bases and J gave up 4 bases; unmatched junction bases: 5. The CDR3 length is 14 residues. This chain's CDR3 is CASSFPGGSYGYTF. In DNA, the CDR3 is TGTGCCAGCAGTTTCCCAGGGGGCTCCTATGGCTACACCTTC.

V usage is TRBV4-1 and J usage is TRBJ2-7; a possible D gene is TRBD2 (5 bases). Per the germline V gene, CDR1 is MGHRA and CDR2 is YSYEKL. Deletions cut 4 bases from V and 1 base from J, with 11 bases between. The CDR3 is 14 residues long. CDR3 amino acids: CASSLPSGSYEQYF. In DNA form, the CDR3 reads TGCGCCAGCAGCCTTCCCTCGGGATCCTACGAGCAGTACTTC.

The genes are TRBV7-6 and TRBJ2-3; 7 bases map to TRBD1. Trimming removed 4 bases from V and 0 bases from J; junction bases left unmatched: 7. Per germline, CDR1 SGHVS and CDR2 FNYEAQ. The CDR3 has 16 residues. The CDR3 DNA follows: TGTGCCAGCAGCTGCATCTCGGGACAGAGCACAGATACGCAGTATTTT. It specifies CASSCISGQSTDTQYF.

The table lists this clone with a count of one. The chain carries TRBV5-4 and TRBJ2-3; 8 bases line up with TRBD2. The CDR3 is 14 residues long. V trimming: 0 bases; J trimming: 4 bases; junction bases outside the gene matches: 1. Germline V gene sequence: CDR1 SGHNT, CDR2 YYREEE (reference sequence). For the CDR3, the DNA is TGTGCCAGCAGCTTGGACGGGAGGGCAGATACGCAGTATTTT. Protein product: CASSLDGRADTQYF.

The chain uses TRBV30 and TRBJ1-1; 7 bases agree with TRBD1. Germline CDR1 is GTSNPN and CDR2 is SVGIG (reference sequence). V lost 8 bases to trimming and J lost 4 bases; unmatched junction nucleotides: 10. This CDR3 contains 13 residues. This CDR3 is CALHRGLSTEAFF. The CDR3 nucleotides read TGTGCCCTGCACAGGGGATTGAGCACTGAAGCTTTCTTT.

The CDR3: CASSSPDRRLNQPQHF. CDR3 bases: TGTGCCAGTAGTTCCCCGGACAGGCGACTCAATCAGCCCCAGCATTTT. The gene calls are TRBV19 and TRBJ1-5; 7 bases map to TRBD1. Germline CDR1 is LNHDA and CDR2 is SQIVND (reference sequence). V shed 5 bases, J shed 3 bases, and the junction held 10 bases outside the gene matches. The CDR3 is 16 amino acids.

This clone was picked up a small number of times. The genes are TRBV2 and TRBJ2-7; TRBD2 matches 7 bases. The CDR3 runs to 13 residues. CDR1 SNHLY and CDR2 FYNNEI come from the germline V gene. Trimming cost V 6 bases and J 9 bases; bases outside gene matches: 11. CDR3 loop: CASSPPGGRWQYF. The CDR3 DNA follows: TGTGCCAGCAGCCCACCCGGGGGGAGGTGGCAGTACTTC.

The chain joins TRBV30 to TRBJ2-1; 7 nucleotides line up with TRBD2. CDR1 is GTSNPN, CDR2 SVGIG, per germline (reference sequence). With V trimmed by 5 bases and J by 6 bases, 16 bases remained unmatched. This CDR3 region has 16 residues. This CDR3 reads CAWCLPVGGSGNEQFF. CDR3 nucleotide sequence: TGTGCCTGGTGCCTCCCCGTCGGCGGGAGTGGCAATGAGCAGTTCTTC.

J is TRBJ1-1 and V is TRBV7-2; possibly TRBD1 for D (6 bases). The length of the CDR3 is 14 residues. Trimming shortened V by 2 bases and J by 5 bases, and 12 bases separated the two germline ends. The germline V gene encodes CDR1 SGHTA and CDR2 FQGNSA. CDR3: CASSLRGEGTEAFF. CDR3 bases: TGTGCCAGCAGCTTAAGGGGGGAGGGTACTGAAGCTTTCTTT. Based on the CDR3 plus reference TRBV7-2 and TRBJ1-1, the full variable domain is GAGVSQSPSNKVTEKGKDVELRCDPISGHTALYWYRQSLGQGLEFLIYFQGNSAPDKSGLPSDRFSAERTGGSVSTLTIQRTQQEDSAVYLCASSLRGEGTEAFFGQGTRLTVV.

This sequence joins TRBV5-1 and TRBJ2-1; 9 bases fit TRBD2. Looked up from germline, CDR1 is SGHRS and CDR2 is YFSETQ. The trim removed 4 bases at V and 1 base at J, leaving 9 bases unmatched. This CDR3 contains 17 residues. CDR3 protein: CASSLGVAGESYNEQFF. CDR3 sequence (DNA): TGCGCCAGCAGCCTTGGGGTAGCGGGGGAGTCCTACAATGAGCAGTTCTTC.

The rearrangement links TRBV27 to TRBJ2-7; the D is unclear. The germline gives CDR1 MNHEY, CDR2 SMNVEV (reference sequence). V lost 6 bases, J lost 0 bases, and 12 bases lay in between. CDR3 length: 14 residues. The CDR3 DNA reads TGTGCCAGCAGCCTCTACGCTAGCTCCTACGAGCAGTACTTC. The encoded protein is CASSLYASSYEQYF.

The genes are TRBV19 and TRBJ1-1, with 8 bases that match TRBD1. The CDR3 has 15 residues. Looked up from germline, CDR1 is LNHDA and CDR2 is SQIVND (reference sequence). V shed 5 bases and J 4 bases; nucleotides not matched to a gene: 9. CDR3 nucleotide sequence: TGTGCCAGTAGTTCGACAGGGGTGGAGGTCACTGAAGCTTTCTTT. Residues: CASSSTGVEVTEAFF. Drawing the rest from reference TRBV19 and TRBJ1-1, the complete variable domain is DGGITQSPKYLFRKEGQNVTLSCEQNLNHDAMYWYRQDPGQGLRLIYYSQIVNDFQKGDIAEGYSVSREKKESFPLTVTSAQKNPTAFYLCASSSTGVEVTEAFFGQGTRLTVV.

J is TRBJ1-4 and V is TRBV19, with TRBD1 matching over 8 bases. With V trimmed by 6 bases and J by 4 bases, 4 bases remained unmatched. Germline assignment: CDR1 LNHDA and CDR2 SQIVND (reference sequence). The CDR3 loop spans 14 amino acids. The CDR3 loop is CASRQGEGNEKLFF. The CDR3 nucleotides are TGTGCCAGTAGACAGGGGGAGGGTAATGAAAAACTGTTTTTT.

The chain employs TRBV5-4 and TRBJ2-7, with 8 bases identical to TRBD2. The trim removed 4 bases at V and 2 bases at J, leaving 14 bases unmatched. The length of the CDR3 is 17 residues. CDR1 SGHNT and CDR2 YYREEE come from the germline V gene (reference sequence). The CDR3 coding sequence is TGTGCCAGCAGCCCTGCCCGCAGCGGGACTAGGCCCTACGAGCAGTACTTC. It is translated as CASSPARSGTRPYEQYF.

The rearrangement links TRBV4-3 to TRBJ2-4; 10 bases match TRBD2. This CDR3 contains 17 residues. CDR1 and CDR2 from the germline V gene are LGHNA and YSLEER. V dropped 5 bases and J dropped 6; count of bases not matched to a gene: 13. The CDR3 loop is CASSEHWTSGELNIQYF. The CDR3 nucleotides are TGCGCCAGCAGCGAGCATTGGACTAGCGGCGAGTTAAACATTCAGTACTTC.

The genes are TRBV21-1 and TRBJ2-7; the table calls TRBD2, which could not be checked here. TRBV21-1 is marked as a pseudogene. This CDR3 is built from 10 residues. The CDR3 sequence: CASIPYEQYF. The CDR3 DNA sequence: TGTGCCAGCATCCCTTACGAGCAGTACTTC.

The chain links TRBV19 to TRBJ1-5; possibly TRBD1 for D (5 bases). The germline gives CDR1 LNHDA, CDR2 SQIVND (reference sequence). CDR3 length equals 17 residues. Between the trimmed V and J ends, which lost 3 bases and 2 bases, there was a span of 17 bases. The CDR3, as DNA: TGTGCCAGTAGTATGAGGAGGGGAGGTGGGGGCAATCAGCCCCAGCATTTT. Amino acid sequence: CASSMRRGGGGNQPQHF.